The T cell receptor beta chain under discussion was sequenced for a study of OX40 agonist ivuxolimab in advanced cancers. Generated by immunoSEQ multiplex PCR, the TCRdb table keeps only in-frame clones and is missing some. The table shows around 3,600 clones, with around 77% occurring only once. The CDR3 is 16 residues long. V lost 3 bases to trimming and J lost 9 bases; unmatched junction nucleotides: 8. CDR1 and CDR2 (germline): SGHDT, YYEEEE. The rearrangement joins TRBV5-6 to TRBJ1-6; the match to TRBD1 covers 11 bases. The clonotype comes from an adult with an advanced solid tumor such as melanoma, head and neck, liver or kidney cancer. Material: CD4+ or CD8+ T cells sorted from blood, obtained in a trial of the OX40 agonist ivuxolimab. CDR3 in amino acids: CASSWGTGGSVSPLHF. CDR3 nucleotides: TGTGCCAGCAGCTGGGGGACAGGGGGTTCGGTTTCACCCCTCCACTTT.